The 21 T cell receptor beta chains given below trace back to one sample, sequenced in a study of pediatric ulcerative colitis. Assay: immunoSEQ multiplex PCR; the TCRdb copy retains only in-frame clones and omits some. The sample yields 4,500 to 6,500 clones, roughly 89% seen once. The sample was blood. These receptors came from a girl between 5 and 17 years old who was a control in a study of pediatric ulcerative colitis.

This chain uses TRBV4-1 with TRBJ2-5; D is perhaps TRBD2 (5 bases). Germline-derived CDR1 and CDR2 are MGHRA and YSYEKL. V shed 1 base and J shed 5 bases, with 11 bases lying between them. This CDR3 comprises 14 residues. The CDR3 DNA follows: TGCGCCAGCAGCCAAGGGGAGCGTGAGGAGACCCAGTACTTC. This gives the protein CASSQGEREETQYF.

The chain carries TRBV27 and TRBJ2-7; 8 positions agree with TRBD1. This CDR3 has 14 residues. The V gene end was trimmed by 5 bases and the J gene end by 0 bases; junction bases not matched to a gene: 3. Germline V gene sequence: CDR1 MNHEY, CDR2 SMNVEV (reference sequence). CDR3 coding DNA: TGTGCCAGCAGTCCAGGGGGCCCCTCCTACGAGCAGTACTTC. Translating it yields CASSPGGPSYEQYF.

V is TRBV6-7 and J is TRBJ1-4; TRBD1 matches 7 bases. TRBV6-7 is classed as an ORF, of uncertain function. With 2 bases clipped from V and 8 bases from J, the junction kept 11 bases outside the gene matches. CDR3 length: 16 amino acids. CDR3 nucleotide sequence: TGTGCCAGCAGTTACCTTAAGGACAGGCGAAAAGAAAAACTGTTTTTT. Encoded protein: CASSYLKDRRKEKLFF.

V gene TRBV28 combines with J gene TRBJ2-2; TRBD2 agrees at 9 bases. CDR1 and CDR2 (germline): MDHEN, SYDVKM. V gave up 6 bases and J gave up 0 bases; unmatched junction bases: 8. The CDR3 runs to 17 residues. CDR3: CASSSPLAGANTGELFF. Written as DNA, the CDR3 is TGTGCCAGCAGCTCTCCATTAGCGGGGGCGAACACCGGGGAGCTGTTTTTT.

The chain employs TRBV5-4 and TRBJ1-1; D is undetermined. V lost 0 bases to trimming and J lost 8 bases, with 11 bases between them. The CDR3 runs to 13 residues. Germline V gives CDR1 SGHNT, CDR2 YYREEE (reference sequence). The CDR3 nucleotides read TGTGCCAGCAGCTTGGATCGTTTCAGGGAAGCTTTCTTT. Translating it yields CASSLDRFREAFF.

V and J are TRBV5-8 and TRBJ1-1; weak D call: TRBD1 (6 bases). Germline values: CDR1 SGHTS, CDR2 YDEGEE. The CDR3 contains 15 residues. Trimming took off 5 bases at V and 3 bases at J, with 17 bases between the two ends. CDR3 sequence (DNA): TGTGCCAGCAGACCCTCGGGGGGGCTGGACACTGAAGCTTTCTTT. It is translated as CASRPSGGLDTEAFF.

This sequence joins TRBV4-3 and TRBJ2-7; D might be TRBD2 (6 bases). Germline values: CDR1 LGHNA, CDR2 YSLEER. The CDR3 has 16 amino acids. With 0 bases removed from V and 2 bases from J, the gap between germline ends came to 14 bases. CDR3 DNA: TGCGCCAGCAGCCAAGATATGGAGGGAGGAGCCTACGAGCAGTACTTC. Translated: CASSQDMEGGAYEQYF.

The CDR3 DNA follows: TGTGCCACTTCAAAGGACAGCTCCCTCTACAATGAGCAGTTCTTC. Encoded protein: CATSKDSSLYNEQFF. The chain combines TRBV7-2 with TRBJ2-1; D might be TRBD1 (6 bases). This CDR3 is built from 15 residues. CDR1 SGHTA and CDR2 FQGNSA come from the germline V gene. Trimming left V 10 bases short and J 3 bases short, with 19 bases between.

The chain uses TRBV11-2 and TRBJ1-5; 7 nucleotides agree with TRBD1. J was trimmed by 1 base and V by 5 bases; bases with no gene match: 8. The CDR3 consists of 16 residues. Per germline, CDR1 SGHAT and CDR2 FQNNGV. CDR3 sequence reads: CASSAKTGLSNQPQHF. The CDR3 DNA reads as TGTGCCAGCAGCGCTAAGACAGGGTTGAGCAATCAGCCCCAGCATTTT.

The chain uses TRBV7-2 and TRBJ2-1, with 8 bases matching TRBD2. Germline trimming cut 1 base from V and 8 bases from J; bases unmatched to any gene: 13. The CDR3 consists of 17 residues. Germline V gives CDR1 SGHTA, CDR2 FQGNSA. Here the CDR3 DNA reads TGTGCCAGCAGCTTAGGGACTAGCATCTCATACACCGATGAGCAGTTCTTC. This gives the protein CASSLGTSISYTDEQFF.

The chain links TRBV7-6 to TRBJ2-2, with 13 positions matching TRBD2. Germline-derived CDR1 and CDR2 are SGHVS and FNYEAQ. The V segment lost 1 base and the J segment 4 bases; nucleotides outside the gene matches: 6. This CDR3 is built from 18 residues. The CDR3 region is CASSLDPRLAGGTGELFF. CDR3 in DNA: TGTGCCAGCAGCTTAGATCCCCGACTAGCGGGAGGCACCGGGGAGCTGTTTTTT.

This chain connects TRBV21-1 to TRBJ2-7. TRBV21-1 is a pseudogene locus. The CDR3 length is 10 residues. In DNA form, the CDR3 reads TGTGCCAGCAGCAACTACGAGCAGTACTTC. It is translated as CASSNYEQYF.

This chain links TRBV6-1 with TRBJ1-1; the D is unclear. V was clipped by 4 bases and J by 0 bases, with 9 bases between them. This CDR3 is 14 amino acids long. Germline V gene data show CDR1 as MNHNS and CDR2 as SASEGT. The CDR3 nucleotides are TGTGCCAGCAGTGGGACGGCGATGAACACTGAAGCTTTCTTT. Its translation is CASSGTAMNTEAFF.

This rearrangement joins TRBV5-1 to TRBJ2-1; D uncertain. CDR3 length equals 12 residues. Germline CDR1 is SGHRS and CDR2 is YFSETQ. Between the trimmed V and J ends, which lost 5 bases and 6 bases, there was a span of 9 bases. The DNA of the CDR3 is TGCGCCAGCAGTTTCGATGGCAATGAGCAGTTCTTC. This codes for CASSFDGNEQFF.

This clone has a handful of counts. This chain uses TRBV2 with TRBJ1-1, with D perhaps matching TRBD1 (5 bases). Trimming stripped 6 bases from V and 1 base from J, with 12 bases between. The germline V gene encodes CDR1 SNHLY and CDR2 FYNNEI. CDR3 length: 14 residues. DNA of the CDR3: TGTGCCAGCAGGGAGGGACGGGAGAACACTGAAGCTTTCTTT. Translating it yields CASREGRENTEAFF.

The chain employs TRBV19 and TRBJ2-1; 8 bases agree with TRBD2. The J segment lost 2 bases and the V segment lost 9 bases, leaving 15 bases of the junction unmatched. CDR3 length: 17 residues. The germline CDR1 and CDR2 sequences are LNHDA and SQIVND (reference sequence). This chain's CDR3 is CASRDRGGLETYNEQFF. In DNA form, the CDR3 reads TGTGCCAGCAGAGACCGGGGGGGCCTTGAAACCTACAATGAGCAGTTCTTC.

This chain uses TRBV14 with TRBJ1-2; D is undetermined. CDR1 and CDR2 from the germline V gene are SGHDN and FVKESK. The CDR3 consists of 15 residues. V shed 1 base and J shed 2 bases, with 11 bases lying between them. The CDR3 sequence is CASSQATGSNYGYTF. DNA for the CDR3: TGTGCCAGCAGCCAAGCGACGGGTTCCAACTATGGCTACACCTTC.

The chain carries TRBV6-6 and TRBJ2-1; D gene ambiguous. Germline V CDR1 and CDR2: MNHNY, SVGAGI (reference sequence). The CDR3 is 15 residues long. V was trimmed by 4 bases and J by 0 bases, leaving 10 bases between them. CDR3 in amino acids: CASSSDPSSYNEQFF. The DNA for the CDR3 is TGTGCCAGCAGTTCGGACCCAAGCTCCTACAATGAGCAGTTCTTC.

This rearrangement joins TRBV19 to TRBJ2-7; 11 bases line up with TRBD2. After removal of 4 bases from V and 4 bases from J, the junction contained 3 bases not matched to a gene. CDR3 length equals 14 residues. Germline V gene data show CDR1 as LNHDA and CDR2 as SQIVND (reference sequence). The CDR3 here is CASSRLAGMYEQYF. In DNA, the CDR3 is TGTGCCAGTAGTAGACTAGCGGGAATGTACGAGCAGTACTTC.

The chain is built from TRBV6-5 and TRBJ2-1; TRBD2 agrees at 11 bases. Trimming cost V 2 bases and J 0 bases; bases outside gene matches: 0. Germline values: CDR1 MNHEY, CDR2 SVGAGI. The CDR3 contains 16 residues. The CDR3 reads CASSYTSGSSYNEQFF. In DNA, the CDR3 is TGTGCCAGCAGTTACACTAGCGGGAGCTCCTACAATGAGCAGTTCTTC.

The rearrangement joins TRBV5-1 to TRBJ2-5; TRBD2 matches 8 bases. Germline CDR1 and CDR2: SGHRS and YFSETQ. The V segment lost 0 bases and the J segment 6 bases; nucleotides outside the gene matches: 16. This CDR3 region has 18 residues. DNA for the CDR3: TGCGCCAGCAGCTTGGATAGTATCCCGGAGCGGGGGCGGAAGACCCAGTACTTC. Amino acids: CASSLDSIPERGRKTQYF.